The rows below give T cell receptor beta chains drawn from one sample of a study of TIL therapy for anti-PD-1-resistant metastatic lung cancer. The protocol was immunoSEQ multiplex PCR, while the TCRdb copy is restricted to in-frame clones and leaves out a portion. The table lists around 16,000 clones, 70% to 80% of them singletons, with about 35% in the top ten. The sequences come from blood, collected at baseline. Receptors were obtained from a person between 25 and 79 years old with non-small cell lung cancer. The CDR3 runs from the conserved cysteine through the conserved F or W. Fields, in order: V gene, J gene, CDR3 protein.

TRBV7-4	TRBJ1-5	CASSLKGANQPQHF
TRBV7-7	TRBJ2-2	CASSYGVTEYTGELFF
TRBV6-1	TRBJ1-2	CPLGGGDYGYTF
TRBV5-1	TRBJ1-2	CASSLGSLGGYTF
TRBV18	TRBJ1-2	CASSSMGRGRKFYGYTF
TRBV20-1	TRBJ2-7	CSASKSYEQYF
TRBV6-5	TRBJ2-1	CASRRERARSDEQFF
TRBV21-1	TRBJ2-3	CASRRSPTDTQYF
TRBV13	TRBJ2-5	CASSFRRDQETQYF
TRBV5-1	TRBJ2-6	CASSSPSSGANVLTF
TRBV6-4	TRBJ1-5	CASSPDGGKGNQPQHF
TRBV15	TRBJ2-7	CATSRDDTLRGEQYF
TRBV11-2	TRBJ2-4	CASSLEGTGVDKNIQYF
TRBV29-1	TRBJ1-2	CSAHGGVNYGYTF
TRBV5-1	TRBJ2-2	CASYEVQGDTGELFF
TRBV5-4	TRBJ2-7	CASSQMTGGQQYF
TRBV6-5	TRBJ1-2	CASTTTGNGYGYTF
TRBV7-9	TRBJ2-3	CASSFSGATDTQYF
TRBV2	TRBJ2-1	CASRGDLVGEQFF
TRBV11-2	TRBJ2-5	CASSLDFEVETQYF
TRBV7-9	TRBJ2-5	CASSQRTGQGPWATQYF
TRBV10-3	TRBJ1-2	CAISESTELLINYGYTF
TRBV7-9	TRBJ2-5	CASSRDREETQYF
TRBV10-1	TRBJ2-1	CASSAGGEVNEQFF
TRBV7-8	TRBJ2-4	CASSLDTGTQVQYF
TRBV4-2	TRBJ1-5	CASSLGRSNQPQHF
TRBV29-1	TRBJ2-3	CSVSRDTQYF
TRBV6-4	TRBJ1-1	CASSVMTNTEAFF
TRBV6-5	TRBJ2-3	CASSYLPGTDTQYF
TRBV5-6	TRBJ2-3	CASSLAGGGRLGDTQYF
TRBV2	TRBJ2-6	CASTEWVSGANVLTF
TRBV11-2	TRBJ2-1	CASSLVGNEQFF
TRBV5-1	TRBJ1-6	CASSLDRGQYSPLHF
TRBV9	TRBJ2-3	CASSVGLSTDTQYF
TRBV7-3	TRBJ2-1	CASSPSSGLQNEQFF
TRBV9	TRBJ2-3	CASSVESTDTQYF
TRBV6-5	TRBJ2-7	CASSPAATDYEQYF
TRBV4-2	TRBJ2-2	CASSPGTGDTGELFF
TRBV6-5	TRBJ1-1	CASSYTTGDTEAFF
TRBV11-3	TRBJ2-2	CASSALGGPVTGELFF
TRBV7-2	TRBJ1-6	CASSWRTAQNSPLHF
TRBV10-3	TRBJ2-1	CAISDTTGAGSYNEQFF
TRBV30	NA	CAWSVLGTGNEQYF
TRBV6-1	TRBJ2-2	CASSEWGRGGELFF
TRBV4-2	TRBJ1-2	CASSQDDGFSGYGYTF